A selection of T cell receptor beta chains follows, all from one sample in a study of blood T cells in healthy people across ages. Each CDR3 protein is one row after TCRdb ran MiXCR on the 5' RACE reads. The sample holds approximately 600,000 distinct CDR3 sequences; around 54% are singletons and the top ten take 30% to 45%. Sequenced: blood. Source of these receptors: a man in his fifties or sixties in good health. CDR3s include the opening cysteine and the closing phenylalanine or tryptophan. A D gene is named only where the DNA matches it firmly. Size tells how often a clone was seen (once, few, many) or the class of an expanded clone, and some rows leave it out.

v_call	j_call	clone_size	d_call	cdr3_aa	cdr3_nt
TRBV27	TRBJ2-5	NA	TRBD1	CASTNRDRVLGEQYF	TGTGCCAGCACCAACCGGGACAGGGTATTAGGGGAGCAGTACTTC
TRBV20-1	TRBJ2-1	NA	NA	CSATYNEQFF	TGCAGTGCTACCTATAATGAGCAGTTCTTC
TRBV4-1	TRBJ1-2	NA	NA	CASSQGSPPINYGYTF	TGCGCCAGCAGCCAAGGTAGTCCGCCGATAAACTATGGCTACACCTTC
TRBV4-3	TRBJ2-7	NA	TRBD2	CASSQDPTAGNYNEQYF	TGCGCCAGCAGCCAAGACCCAACAGCGGGAAACTACAATGAGCAGTACTTC
TRBV12-3/TRBV12-4	TRBJ2-1	NA	NA	CASSLVWGDAYNEQFF	TGTGCCAGCAGTTTAGTTTGGGGGGATGCGTACAATGAGCAGTTCTTC
TRBV20-1	TRBJ2-7	few	NA	CSASPTAYEQYF	TGCAGTGCTAGTCCAACAGCCTACGAGCAGTACTTC
TRBV29-1	TRBJ1-1	NA	TRBD1	CSGGTAVNTEAFF	TGCAGCGGAGGGACAGCTGTGAACACTGAAGCTTTCTTT
TRBV5-1	TRBJ2-1	NA	TRBD1	CASSLETGSSQGEQFF	TGCGCCAGCAGCTTGGAGACAGGGTCGAGTCAAGGGGAGCAGTTCTTC
TRBV21-1	TRBJ2-5	large	NA	CASSKGGLTGPRQETQYF	TGTGCCAGCAGCAAAGGAGGTCTGACCGGCCCCCGTCAAGAGACCCAGTACTTC
TRBV10-2	TRBJ1-1	few	TRBD1	CASRDRENTEAFF	TGCGCCAGTCGGGACAGGGAGAACACTGAAGCTTTCTTT
TRBV7-2	TRBJ1-1	NA	NA	CASSLGRGYTEAFF	TGTGCCAGCAGCTTAGGAAGAGGCTACACTGAAGCTTTCTTT
TRBV10-3	TRBJ2-1	NA	NA	CAISDPRDLRGYNEQFF	TGTGCCATCAGTGACCCTCGGGACCTCAGGGGCTACAATGAGCAGTTCTTC
TRBV5-1	TRBJ1-1	NA	NA	CASSLGLTEAFF	TGCGCCAGCAGCTTGGGACTAACTGAAGCTTTCTTT
TRBV7-2	TRBJ2-3	NA	NA	CASSAGGSDTQYF	TGTGCCAGCAGCGCCGGAGGGTCAGATACGCAGTATTTT
TRBV7-7	TRBJ2-5	NA	NA	CASSLGAQVQETQYF	TGTGCCAGCAGCTTAGGGGCACAGGTCCAAGAGACCCAGTACTTC
TRBV4-1	TRBJ1-1	NA	NA	CASSPRGEMNTEAFF	TGCGCCAGCAGCCCCCGAGGGGAAATGAACACTGAAGCTTTCTTT
TRBV5-5	TRBJ2-7	NA	TRBD1	CASSIGTGDLSYEQYF	TGTGCCAGCAGCATCGGGACAGGGGATCTATCCTACGAGCAGTACTTC
TRBV20-1	TRBJ2-7	NA	TRBD1	CSAREDGTGDSYEQYF	TGCAGTGCTAGAGAGGACGGGACAGGGGATTCCTACGAGCAGTACTTC
TRBV7-9	TRBJ1-1	once	NA	CASCTGGDTEAFF	TGTGCCAGCTGCACGGGGGGCGACACTGAAGCTTTCTTT
TRBV5-1	TRBJ2-3	NA	NA	CASSTGHDTQYF	TGCGCCAGCAGCACCGGGCATGATACGCAGTATTTT
TRBV4-1	TRBJ2-7	NA	TRBD2	CASSLSSGGGNYEQYF	TGCGCCAGCAGCCTTTCCTCTGGCGGGGGGAACTACGAGCAGTACTTC
TRBV18	TRBJ1-3	NA	TRBD1	CASSPETGDFGSAIYF	TGTGCCAGCTCACCAGAGACAGGGGACTTTGGATCCGCCATATATTTT
TRBV3-1	TRBJ2-5	few	NA	CASRPSPQETQYF	TGTGCCAGCAGGCCTAGCCCCCAAGAGACCCAGTACTTC
TRBV29-1	TRBJ2-1	few	TRBD2	CSARGLAAANEQFF	TGCAGCGCTAGGGGACTAGCGGCCGCCAATGAGCAGTTCTTC
TRBV20-1	TRBJ1-5	NA	NA	CSARWQGAGNQPQHF	TGCAGTGCTAGATGGCAGGGAGCTGGCAATCAGCCCCAGCATTTT
TRBV7-2	TRBJ2-1	NA	TRBD2	CASSLDVAGGNEQFF	TGTGCCAGCAGCTTAGACGTAGCGGGGGGGAATGAGCAGTTCTTC
TRBV20-1	TRBJ2-1	NA	NA	CSARRWQKDNEQFF	TGCAGTGCTAGGAGGTGGCAGAAGGACAATGAGCAGTTCTTC
TRBV27	TRBJ1-2	few	TRBD1	CASSKQGRGRGYTF	TGTGCCAGCAGTAAACAGGGGCGAGGGCGCGGCTACACCTTC
TRBV9	TRBJ2-1	NA	TRBD2	CASSVGTSFDNEQFF	TGTGCCAGCAGCGTTGGGACTAGCTTTGACAATGAGCAGTTCTTC